The 19 T cell receptor beta chains below were found in one sample sequenced in a study of early T cells in non-severe SARS-CoV-2 infection. One entry per CDR3 protein results from TCRdb running MiXCR on the 5' RACE reads. Here the sample spans some 80,000 distinct CDR3 sequences, around 12% being singletons. The material was whole blood, obtained at baseline. All receptors come from an adult who was a healthcare worker with PCR-confirmed SARS-CoV-2 infection or an uninfected control (not recorded which). The donor label of this sample is uncertain.

The genes are TRBV14 and TRBJ2-3, with D tentatively TRBD1 or TRBD2 (5 bases each). The CDR3 sequence is 17 residues long. V dropped 4 bases and J dropped 0 bases, with 17 bases sitting between them. Germline lookup yields CDR1 SGHDN and CDR2 FVKESK. The CDR3 nucleotides read TGTGCCAGCAGCCGGCTCTCCGGGACGCCTAGCACAGATACGCAGTATTTT. Protein sequence: CASSRLSGTPSTDTQYF.

A few counts support this clonotype. V gene TRBV7-9 combines with J gene TRBJ2-3, with D possibly matching TRBD1 (6 bases). V was cut by 3 bases and J by 5 bases, with 9 bases left in between. Germline V lookup: CDR1 SEHNR, CDR2 FQNEAQ (reference sequence). CDR3 length: 13 residues. As DNA, the CDR3 is TGTGCCAGCAGCTTTTTAGGGGGAGATACGCAGTATTTT. It is translated as CASSFLGGDTQYF.

The chain is built from TRBV2 and TRBJ2-3; no definite D call. Looked up from germline, CDR1 is SNHLY and CDR2 is FYNNEI. The CDR3 is made up of 11 amino acids. The V end was cut by 7 bases, the J end by 3 bases, with 5 bases between. In nucleotides, the CDR3 is TGTGCCAGCACTGAGACAGATACGCAGTATTTT. This sequence encodes CASTETDTQYF. The whole variable domain, filled in from reference TRBV2 and TRBJ2-3, reads EPEVTQTPSHQVTQMGQEVILRCVPISNHLYFYWYRQILGQKVEFLVSFYNNEISEKSEIFDDQFSVERPDGSNFTLKIRSTKLEDSAMYFCASTETDTQYFGPGTRLTVL.

The chain recombines TRBV7-6 with TRBJ2-3; D assignment may be TRBD1 or TRBD2 (5 bases each). Germline V gene data show CDR1 as SGHVS and CDR2 as FNYEAQ. This CDR3 is built from 14 residues. Deletions cut 7 bases from V and 1 base from J, with 12 bases between. CDR3: CASTELGGTDTQYF. CDR3 DNA sequence: TGTGCCAGCACCGAACTAGGGGGCACAGATACGCAGTATTTT.

This chain links TRBV12-3 or TRBV12-4 with TRBJ1-2; no definite D call. Between the trimmed V and J ends, which lost 6 bases and 2 bases, there was a span of 16 bases. The CDR3 is 15 amino acids. CDR3 region: CASSPHSTENYGYTF. The CDR3 region has the DNA TGTGCCAGCAGCCCGCACTCTACGGAAAACTATGGCTACACCTTC.

Ten or more counts support this clonotype. The gene calls are TRBV7-7 and TRBJ1-4; 7 bases line up with TRBD1. From germline, CDR1 is SSHAT and CDR2 FNYEAQ (reference sequence). The CDR3 spans 15 residues. J gave up 1 base and V 5 bases, and 4 bases lay outside the gene matches. The chain's CDR3 is CASSAYRGTNEKLFF. CDR3 nucleotides: TGTGCCAGCAGCGCGTACAGGGGAACTAATGAAAAACTGTTTTTT.

CDR3: CASSSIPPGQGNRDTQYF. In DNA form, the CDR3 reads TGTGCCAGCAGTTCGATCCCCCCGGGACAGGGAAACAGAGATACGCAGTATTTT. The gene calls are TRBV6-5 and TRBJ2-3; 9 bases are shared with TRBD1. This CDR3 spans 18 amino acids. After removal of 4 bases from V and 5 bases from J, the junction contained 16 bases not matched to a gene. Germline loops: CDR1 MNHEY, CDR2 SVGAGI.

V usage is TRBV5-4 and J usage is TRBJ1-2; 7 nucleotides align to TRBD1. In germline, CDR1 is SGHNT, CDR2 YYREEE (reference sequence). V gave up 2 bases and J gave up 6 bases; unmatched junction bases: 10. The CDR3 totals 15 residues. CDR3 residues: CASSFGVYRGNGYTF. CDR3 in DNA: TGTGCCAGCAGCTTCGGAGTCTACAGGGGTAATGGCTACACCTTC.

This clonotype was picked up many times. The J gene is TRBJ2-7, the V gene TRBV27; D perhaps matches TRBD1 (6 bases). The CDR3 covers 12 residues. Trimming cost V 9 bases and J 3 bases, with 12 bases left between them. Per the germline V gene, CDR1 is MNHEY and CDR2 is SMNVEV (reference sequence). The CDR3 DNA follows: TGTGCCAGTAACAGGGACGACTACGAGCAGTACTTC. This encodes CASNRDDYEQYF.

This clonotype was recorded a few times. The J gene is TRBJ2-1, the V gene TRBV10-3; 11 positions match TRBD2. The CDR3 covers 14 residues. The ends lost 7 bases at V and 8 bases at J; junction bases unmatched: 7. Germline CDR1 reads ENHRY; CDR2 reads SYGVKD. CDR3 loop: CAITGTSGGYEQFF. CDR3 DNA sequence: TGTGCCATCACCGGGACTAGCGGAGGGTATGAGCAGTTCTTC.

The chain combines TRBV5-6 with TRBJ1-2; 9 bases match TRBD1. The germline V gene has CDR1 SGHDT and CDR2 YYEEEE. There are 15 residues in the CDR3. Trimming cost V 4 bases and J 5 bases; bases outside gene matches: 9. CDR3 protein: CASSLRPGQGYGYTF. CDR3 nucleotides: TGTGCCAGCAGCCTCCGACCGGGACAGGGATATGGCTACACCTTC.

The chain carries TRBV12-3 or TRBV12-4 and TRBJ2-2; D ambiguous. The length of the CDR3 is 10 residues. Trimming removed 8 bases at V and 6 bases at J, with 4 bases between. The CDR3 here is CASGSGELFF. As DNA, the CDR3 is TGTGCCAGCGGGTCCGGGGAGCTGTTTTTT.

This clonotype was seen a handful of times. The V call is TRBV30, the J call TRBJ2-4; tentatively, D is TRBD2 (5 bases). The V and J ends lost 5 bases and 3 bases respectively, with 17 bases between them. The V gene's germline CDR1 is GTSNPN and CDR2 SVGIG (reference sequence). CDR3 length: 15 amino acids. CDR3 in amino acids: CAWGSYGRGKNIQYF. CDR3 DNA sequence: TGTGCCTGGGGATCCTACGGACGGGGCAAAAACATTCAGTACTTC.

The CDR3, as DNA: TGCAGCGTTGACAGGGGTTTTAGCACAGATACGCAGTATTTT. Amino acid sequence: CSVDRGFSTDTQYF. J is TRBJ2-3 and V is TRBV29-1; D perhaps matches TRBD1 (6 bases). The CDR3 contains 14 residues. The V gene lost 3 bases and the J gene lost 0 bases, with 10 bases spanning the gap. CDR1 is SQVTM, CDR2 ANQGSEA, per germline.

This clonotype came up a few times. This sequence joins TRBV3-1 and TRBJ2-7, with TRBD2 as a possible D gene (6 bases). V lost 3 bases and J 0 bases, leaving 12 bases between the germline ends. Germline CDR1 is LGHDT and CDR2 is YNNKEL (reference sequence). The CDR3 loop spans 15 amino acids. The CDR3 spells CASSHLATNSYEQYF. The DNA for the CDR3 is TGTGCCAGCAGCCACCTAGCGACTAACTCCTACGAGCAGTACTTC.

This clonotype appeared many times. The chain links TRBV20-1 to TRBJ2-7; the D gene could be TRBD1 or TRBD2 (7 bases each). The germline gives CDR1 DFQATT, CDR2 SNEGSKA (reference sequence). V lost 6 bases and J 1 base, leaving 19 bases between the germline ends. The CDR3 extends over 15 amino acids. The CDR3 sequence: CSARGGRGPSYEQYF. The DNA for the CDR3 is TGCAGTGCCAGGGGGGGCAGGGGACCTTCCTACGAGCAGTACTTC.

This clonotype was seen a few times. J is TRBJ1-5 and V is TRBV4-1; 8 bases line up with TRBD1. The V gene end was trimmed by 0 bases and the J gene end by 6 bases; junction bases not matched to a gene: 4. Germline V gene data show CDR1 as MGHRA and CDR2 as YSYEKL. The CDR3 is 15 amino acids. The CDR3 spells CASSQELTGGQPQHF. As DNA, the CDR3 is TGCGCCAGCAGCCAAGAGTTAACAGGGGGTCAGCCCCAGCATTTT.

The chain links TRBV29-1 to TRBJ2-1; D is ambiguous. The length of the CDR3 is 14 residues. Germline V gene data show CDR1 as SQVTM and CDR2 as ANQGSEA. Trimming left V 4 bases short and J 2 bases short, with 12 bases between. DNA for the CDR3: TGCAGCGTTGTGATACCTTCGGCCTACAATGAGCAGTTCTTC. Its protein is CSVVIPSAYNEQFF.

The rearrangement links TRBV7-9 to TRBJ1-1; D call uncertain. V shed 5 bases and J shed 5 bases, with 12 bases lying between them. Looked up from germline, CDR1 is SEHNR and CDR2 is FQNEAQ (reference sequence). The CDR3 runs 13 residues. In nucleotides, the CDR3 is TGTGCCAGCAGCCAACACGCGGGGACTGAAGCTTTCTTT. Encoded protein: CASSQHAGTEAFF.